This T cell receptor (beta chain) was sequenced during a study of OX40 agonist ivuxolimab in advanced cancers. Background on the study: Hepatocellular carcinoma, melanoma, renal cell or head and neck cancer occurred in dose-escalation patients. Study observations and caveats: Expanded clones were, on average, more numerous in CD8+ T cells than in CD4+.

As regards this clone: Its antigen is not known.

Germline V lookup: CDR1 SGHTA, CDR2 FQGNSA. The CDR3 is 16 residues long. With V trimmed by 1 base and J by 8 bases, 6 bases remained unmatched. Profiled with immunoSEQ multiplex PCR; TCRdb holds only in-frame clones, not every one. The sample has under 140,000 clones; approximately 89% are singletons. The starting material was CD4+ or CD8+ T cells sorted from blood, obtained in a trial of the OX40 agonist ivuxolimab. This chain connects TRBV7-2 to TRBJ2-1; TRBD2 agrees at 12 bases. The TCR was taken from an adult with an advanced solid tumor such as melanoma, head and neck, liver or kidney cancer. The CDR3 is CASSLDLAGGRDEQFF. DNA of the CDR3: TGTGCCAGCAGCTTAGATCTAGCGGGAGGGCGGGATGAGCAGTTCTTC.